The sequence of this T cell receptor (beta chain) was determined in a study of blood T cell repertoires in COVID-19. Looking at the study overall: Acute and convalescent COVID-19 specimens originated in the United States, Italy and Spain. Sources were T cells, B-cell-depleted T cells, or PBMCs; the material itself was cDNA or gDNA.

This CDR3 has 15 residues. Germline loops: CDR1 SNHLY, CDR2 FYNNEI. The J segment lost 5 bases and the V segment lost 5 bases, leaving 6 bases of the junction unmatched. As originally analysed: Nucleated cell number was recorded as an estimate derived from reference gene primer amplification. Data came from immunoSEQ multiplex PCR; TCRdb stores just in-frame clones and leaves some out. That table is the source of V, J and clone size, and D and trimming were worked out from the DNA. The table lists fewer than 200,000 clones, 90% of them singletons. This TCR came from a man aged 45 to 65 with acute or convalescent COVID-19. Material for sequencing was peripheral blood. V and J are TRBV2 and TRBJ1-6, with TRBD1 matching 7 bases. The CDR3 DNA sequence: TGTGCCAGCAGTCAGGGACAGTCAAATAATTCACCCCTCCACTTT. It yields the protein CASSQGQSNNSPLHF.